This entry lists 27 T cell receptor beta chains sequenced from one sample in a study of blood T cell repertoires in COVID-19. Using immunoSEQ multiplex PCR, the repertoire was profiled, and TCRdb retains in-frame clones only, with some absent. There are 88,000 or so clones in the sample; 80% to 90% occur only once, and 1.2% lies in the top ten. The sequenced material came from PBMCs or T cells enriched from blood (not recorded which). Receptor source: a woman aged 45 to 65 with acute COVID-19.

This clone was seen just once. V and J are TRBV7-9 and TRBJ2-2, with 10 bases fitting TRBD1. This CDR3 region has 16 residues. V gave up 5 bases and J gave up 5 bases; unmatched junction bases: 8. From germline, CDR1 is SEHNR and CDR2 FQNEAQ (reference sequence). CDR3 sequence: CASSPFGQGGTGELFF. The DNA of the CDR3 is TGTGCCAGCAGCCCCTTCGGACAGGGGGGTACCGGGGAGCTGTTTTTT. Full variable domain (rest looked up from reference TRBV7-9 and TRBJ2-2): DTGVSQNPRHKITKRGQNVTFRCDPISEHNRLYWYRQTLGQGPEFLTYFQNEAQLEKSRLLSDRFSAERPKGSFSTLEIQRTEQGDSAMYLCASSPFGQGGTGELFFGEGSRLTVL.

The DNA of the CDR3 is TGTGCCAGCAGCTCTCCCCGGGACTTCCCTCGCTATACGCAGTATTTT. This encodes CASSSPRDFPRYTQYF. This chain links TRBV11-2 with TRBJ2-3; perhaps TRBD2 as D (6 bases). The V and J ends lost 4 bases and 7 bases respectively, with 21 bases between them. The length of the CDR3 is 16 residues. Germline CDR1 reads SGHAT; CDR2 reads FQNNGV.

This chain links TRBV29-1 with TRBJ1-2; unclear D gene. This CDR3 has 14 residues. Trimming pared 6 bases from V and 4 bases from J, leaving 18 bases between. Germline V gene sequence: CDR1 SQVTM, CDR2 ANQGSEA. The CDR3 DNA follows: TGCAGCGTCGTTAGACCCACGGGGATCTATGGCTACACCTTC. It is translated as CSVVRPTGIYGYTF.

The CDR3 DNA reads as TGTGCCAGCAGCCTCACAGGGTTTAGCAATCAGCCCCAGCATTTT. This gives the protein CASSLTGFSNQPQHF. The chain combines TRBV6-2 or TRBV6-3 with TRBJ1-5, with D perhaps matching TRBD1 (6 bases). The germline gives CDR1 MNHEY, CDR2 SVGEGT. V was cut by 6 bases and J by 0 bases, with 12 bases left in between. The CDR3 is 15 amino acids.

V gene TRBV27 combines with J gene TRBJ2-2; D is ambiguous. Germline lookup yields CDR1 MNHEY and CDR2 SMNVEV (reference sequence). The CDR3 has 12 amino acids. The ends were cut back, 5 bases at V and 4 bases at J, with 5 bases in the middle. This CDR3 reads CASSRPTGELFF. The DNA of the CDR3 is TGTGCCAGCAGTCGTCCCACCGGGGAGCTGTTTTTT.

This chain connects TRBV7-9 to TRBJ2-7, with 10 bases identical to TRBD2. V dropped 5 bases and J dropped 1; count of bases not matched to a gene: 8. The CDR3 totals 16 residues. CDR1 SEHNR and CDR2 FQNEAQ come from the germline V gene (reference sequence). This chain's CDR3 is CASSTSRAGGSYEQYF. The DNA of the CDR3 is TGTGCCAGCAGCACCTCCCGAGCGGGAGGGTCCTACGAGCAGTACTTC.

This chain connects TRBV19 to TRBJ1-4; 10 positions match TRBD1. This CDR3 spans 14 amino acids. Germline V gene data show CDR1 as LNHDA and CDR2 as SQIVND (reference sequence). V shed 6 bases and J 4 bases; nucleotides not matched to a gene: 2. CDR3 bases: TGTGCCAGTAGCCGGGACAGGGGTAATGAAAAACTGTTTTTT. Its translation: CASSRDRGNEKLFF.

This clone was seen a handful of times. The CDR3: CAWSPDQRGNEQFF. The CDR3 nucleotides are TGTGCCTGGAGCCCGGACCAAAGAGGGAATGAGCAGTTCTTC. The chain recombines TRBV30 with TRBJ2-1; a possible D gene is TRBD2 (5 bases). CDR1 is GTSNPN and CDR2 is SVGIG in the germline V gene (reference sequence). This CDR3 spans 14 amino acids. With 3 bases removed from V and 7 bases from J, the gap between germline ends came to 16 bases.

V gene TRBV5-1 combines with J gene TRBJ2-2, with unresolved D. V shed 0 bases and J shed 6 bases, with 3 bases lying between them. Germline V lookup: CDR1 SGHRS, CDR2 YFSETQ. The CDR3 consists of 12 residues. The CDR3 is CASSLASGELFF. In DNA, the CDR3 is TGCGCCAGCAGCTTGGCCTCCGGGGAGCTGTTTTTT.

The chain is built from TRBV19 and TRBJ2-3, with 8 nucleotides matching TRBD1. Germline V gene sequence: CDR1 LNHDA, CDR2 SQIVND (reference sequence). The CDR3 consists of 14 residues. Unmatched junction bases numbered 4, after V lost 6 bases and J lost 2 bases. CDR3 residues: CASRRDRTTDTQYF. CDR3 DNA: TGTGCCAGTAGGCGGGACAGGACCACAGATACGCAGTATTTT.

In nucleotides, the CDR3 is TGTGCCAGCCCTCCATCGGGACTAGCGGGATGGGTAACAGATACGCAGTATTTT. Its translation is CASPPSGLAGWVTDTQYF. J is TRBJ2-3 and V is TRBV19; 13 bases align to TRBD2. CDR1 is LNHDA and CDR2 is SQIVND in the germline V gene (reference sequence). The CDR3 contains 18 residues. Trimming took 9 bases from V and 3 from J; bases not matched to a gene: 15.

The chain uses TRBV9 and TRBJ1-4; the D gene is possibly TRBD1 (6 bases). This CDR3 is built from 14 residues. The germline V gene encodes CDR1 SGDLS and CDR2 YYNGEE. V lost 3 bases, J lost 2 bases, and 8 bases lay in between. CDR3 sequence: CASSEGGTNEKLFF. The CDR3 coding sequence is TGTGCCAGCAGCGAGGGGGGGACTAATGAAAAACTGTTTTTT.

This clone was found once. V is TRBV20-1 and J is TRBJ1-2; 11 bases align to TRBD1. Germline CDR1 and CDR2: DFQATT and SNEGSKA (reference sequence). The CDR3 covers 9 residues. J was trimmed by 14 bases and V by 6 bases; bases with no gene match: 2. CDR3 nucleotide sequence: TGCAGTGCGGGACAGGGGGGGACCTTC. Its translation is CSAGQGGTF.

The rearrangement joins TRBV6-5 to TRBJ1-4, with D possibly being TRBD1 (6 bases). From germline, CDR1 is MNHEY and CDR2 SVGAGI. The CDR3 sequence is 15 residues long. V was cut by 2 bases and J by 8 bases, with 15 bases left in between. The CDR3 loop is CASSYRPNQGEKLFF. The CDR3 coding sequence is TGTGCCAGCAGTTACAGGCCAAACCAGGGGGAAAAACTGTTTTTT.

The rearrangement uses TRBV11-3 and TRBJ2-5; D may be TRBD1 (5 bases). V was trimmed by 4 bases and J by 1 base, leaving 13 bases between them. CDR3 length: 15 amino acids. Germline V gives CDR1 SGHNT, CDR2 YENEEA. The CDR3 region is CASSSGHVRQETQYF. CDR3 in DNA: TGTGCCAGCAGCTCCGGACACGTACGCCAAGAGACCCAGTACTTC.

V and J are TRBV2 and TRBJ2-2; 9 nucleotides agree with TRBD1. CDR1 and CDR2 from the germline V gene are SNHLY and FYNNEI. This CDR3 contains 15 residues. V gave up 2 bases and J gave up 7 bases; unmatched junction bases: 5. DNA for the CDR3: TGTGCCAGCAGTGAAACGGGACAGGGAGTCGGGGAGCTGTTTTTT. This gives the protein CASSETGQGVGELFF. Together with reference TRBV2 and TRBJ2-2, the CDR3 gives the full variable domain: EPEVTQTPSHQVTQMGQEVILRCVPISNHLYFYWYRQILGQKVEFLVSFYNNEISEKSEIFDDQFSVERPDGSNFTLKIRSTKLEDSAMYFCASSETGQGVGELFFGEGSRLTVL.

This chain joins TRBV7-2 and TRBJ1-2, with 8 positions matching TRBD1. This CDR3 has 17 amino acids. Per germline, CDR1 SGHTA and CDR2 FQGNSA. V lost 1 base to trimming and J lost 3 bases; unmatched junction nucleotides: 10. CDR3 DNA: TGTGCCAGCAGCTTAGGTACCGGACAGGGCTTGGACTATGGCTACACCTTC. It encodes CASSLGTGQGLDYGYTF.

The CDR3 DNA reads TGTGCCAGTAGTATCCGGGACATTTCCGGGGAGCTGTTTTTT. Its protein is CASSIRDISGELFF. The V call is TRBV19, the J call TRBJ2-2; maybe TRBD1 (6 bases). Per the germline V gene, CDR1 is LNHDA and CDR2 is SQIVND (reference sequence). The CDR3 is 14 amino acids. Trimming left V 3 bases short and J 6 bases short, with 11 bases between.

This chain joins TRBV5-8 and TRBJ2-2; 11 bases line up with TRBD2. Looked up from germline, CDR1 is SGHTS and CDR2 is YDEGEE. V shed 4 bases and J 6 bases; nucleotides not matched to a gene: 2. The CDR3 loop spans 14 amino acids. CDR3 bases: TGTGCCAGCAGCGGGGGACTAGCGGCCGGGGAGCTGTTTTTT. It is translated as CASSGGLAAGELFF.

The rearrangement uses TRBV30 and TRBJ1-2; 9 bases line up with TRBD1. CDR1 is GTSNPN, CDR2 SVGIG, per germline (reference sequence). The length of the CDR3 is 15 residues. The trim removed 0 bases at V and 4 bases at J, leaving 6 bases unmatched. Here the CDR3 DNA reads TGTGCCTGGAGTGTAGGAACAGGGGGCAGCTATGGCTACACCTTC. Encoded protein: CAWSVGTGGSYGYTF.

With regard to this clone: One junction end does not reproduce the germline sequence, and a read error may be involved. The chain recombines TRBV5-4 with TRBJ2-5; tentative D call: TRBD1 (6 bases). The CDR3 has 15 amino acids. Germline assignment: CDR1 SGHNT and CDR2 YYREEE (reference sequence). This CDR3 is CASSLARGVGETQYF. CDR3 DNA sequence: TGTGCCAGCAGTTTGGCCAGGGGTGTGGGAGAGACCCAGTACTTC.

As DNA, the CDR3 is TGTGCCACCAGCGGAGGCAACCTTCGGCTAGCGGAGACCCCTGAGCAGTTCTTC. Residues: CATSGGNLRLAETPEQFF. V usage is TRBV15 and J usage is TRBJ2-1; 7 bases fit TRBD2. V shed 5 bases and J 9 bases; nucleotides not matched to a gene: 22. CDR3 length: 18 residues. Germline CDR1 reads LNHNV; CDR2 reads YYDKDF (reference sequence).

This chain uses TRBV3-1 (or the pseudogene TRBV3-2) with TRBJ2-3; D not certain. CDR1 and CDR2 (germline): LGHDT, YNNKEL (reference sequence). Trimming pared 0 bases from V and 3 bases from J, leaving 10 bases between. This CDR3 comprises 15 residues. As DNA, the CDR3 is TGTGCCAGCAGCCAAGAAAGTTACTTAACAGATACGCAGTATTTT. Its translation is CASSQESYLTDTQYF.

The chain couples TRBV6-5 to TRBJ1-4; possible D gene TRBD1, 5 bases. V was shortened by 6 bases and J by 5 bases, with 7 bases between the two germline ends. The germline CDR1 and CDR2 sequences are MNHEY and SVGAGI. This CDR3 region has 12 residues. The CDR3 region has the DNA TGTGCCAGCAGCGACAGAAATGAAAAACTGTTTTTT. This translates into CASSDRNEKLFF.

CDR3 sequence (DNA): TGTGCCAGCAGCTGGACTAGCGGGAGCACAGATACGCAGTATTTT. This encodes CASSWTSGSTDTQYF. V gene TRBV7-2 combines with J gene TRBJ2-3, with 11 bases identical to TRBD2. With 4 bases clipped from V and 0 bases from J, the junction kept 0 bases outside the gene matches. The CDR3 totals 15 residues. In germline, CDR1 is SGHTA, CDR2 FQGNSA.

This clone has only a few counts. V gene TRBV27 combines with J gene TRBJ1-2; 7 bases align to TRBD1. V shed 5 bases, J shed 8 bases, and the junction held 8 bases outside the gene matches. The V gene's germline CDR1 is MNHEY and CDR2 SMNVEV (reference sequence). The CDR3 has 13 amino acids. The CDR3 bases are TGTGCCAGCAGTCCCGGACAGGAAAGGGGCTACACCTTC. This codes for CASSPGQERGYTF.

The chain recombines TRBV7-2 with TRBJ2-1; a possible D gene is TRBD2 (6 bases). V lost 3 bases to trimming and J lost 9 bases, with 21 bases between them. Germline assignment: CDR1 SGHTA and CDR2 FQGNSA. The CDR3 extends over 16 amino acids. CDR3: CASSFGGTVQAVEQFF. The CDR3 nucleotides read TGTGCCAGCAGCTTCGGGGGAACGGTACAGGCGGTTGAGCAGTTCTTC.